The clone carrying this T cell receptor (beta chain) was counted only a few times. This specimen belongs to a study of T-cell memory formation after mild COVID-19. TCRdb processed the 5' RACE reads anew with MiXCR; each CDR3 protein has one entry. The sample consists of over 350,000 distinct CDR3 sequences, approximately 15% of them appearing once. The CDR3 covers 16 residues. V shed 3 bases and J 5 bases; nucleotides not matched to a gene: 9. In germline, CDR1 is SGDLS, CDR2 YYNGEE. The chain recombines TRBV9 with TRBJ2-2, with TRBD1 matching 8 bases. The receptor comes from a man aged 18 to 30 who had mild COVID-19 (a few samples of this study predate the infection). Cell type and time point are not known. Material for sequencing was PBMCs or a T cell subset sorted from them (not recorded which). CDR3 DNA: TGTGCCAGCAGCGAAGACCGCAGGGGGCAGACCGGGGAGCTGTTTTTT. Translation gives CASSEDRRGQTGELFF.